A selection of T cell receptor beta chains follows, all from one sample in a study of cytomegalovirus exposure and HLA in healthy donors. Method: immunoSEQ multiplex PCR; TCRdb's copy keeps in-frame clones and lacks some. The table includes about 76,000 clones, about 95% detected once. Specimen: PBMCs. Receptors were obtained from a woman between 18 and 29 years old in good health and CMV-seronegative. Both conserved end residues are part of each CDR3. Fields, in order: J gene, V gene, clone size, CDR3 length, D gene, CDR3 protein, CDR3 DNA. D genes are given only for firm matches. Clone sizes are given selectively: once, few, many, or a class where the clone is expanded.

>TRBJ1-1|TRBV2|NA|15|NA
CASSEIGGRATEAFF
TGTGCCAGCAGTGAGATCGGTGGGAGGGCCACTGAAGCTTTCTTT
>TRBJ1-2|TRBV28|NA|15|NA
CASSHSPNSNYGYTF
TGTGCCAGCAGCCATAGCCCCAATTCTAACTATGGCTACACCTTC
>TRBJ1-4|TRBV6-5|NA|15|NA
CASSYISATNEKLFF
TGTGCCAGCAGTTACATTTCCGCAACTAATGAAAAACTGTTTTTT
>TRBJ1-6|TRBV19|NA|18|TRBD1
CASSIAGTGNSYNSPLHF
TGTGCCAGTAGTATAGCTGGGACAGGGAACTCCTATAATTCACCCCTCCACTTT
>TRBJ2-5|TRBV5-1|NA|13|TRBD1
CASSLGTGETQYF
TGCGCCAGCAGCTTGGGGACAGGCGAGACCCAGTACTTC
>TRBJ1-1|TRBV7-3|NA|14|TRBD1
CASSLGTGNTEAFF
TGTGCCAGCAGCTTAGGGACAGGGAACACTGAAGCTTTCTTT
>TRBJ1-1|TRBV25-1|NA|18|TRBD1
CASSEYGTGGGINTEAFF
TGTGCCAGCAGTGAATATGGGACAGGGGGGGGGATTAACACTGAAGCTTTCTTT
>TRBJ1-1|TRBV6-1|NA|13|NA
CASSDRGNTEAFF
TGTGCCAGCAGTGACCGGGGGAACACTGAAGCTTTCTTT
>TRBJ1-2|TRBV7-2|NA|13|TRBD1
CASSSYTGVGYTF
TGTGCCAGCAGCTCTTATACAGGGGTCGGCTACACCTTC
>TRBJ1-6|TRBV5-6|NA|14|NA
CASSFGGQNSPLHF
TGTGCCAGCAGCTTCGGGGGGCAGAATTCACCCCTCCACTTT
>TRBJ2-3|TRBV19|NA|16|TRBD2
CASSIRGGGALDTQYF
TGTGCCAGTAGTATACGAGGCGGGGGGGCTCTAGATACGCAGTATTTT
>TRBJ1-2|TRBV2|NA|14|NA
CASSEAHRAGGYTF
TGTGCCAGCAGTGAAGCACACAGGGCAGGCGGCTACACCTTC
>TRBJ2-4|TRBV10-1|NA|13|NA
CASAYLAKNIQYF
TGCGCCAGCGCCTATCTAGCCAAAAACATTCAGTACTTC
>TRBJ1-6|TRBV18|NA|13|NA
CASSPLEGPPLHF
TGTGCCAGCTCCCCACTGGAGGGTCCACCCCTCCACTTT
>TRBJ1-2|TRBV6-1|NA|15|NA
CASSERGRPTGGYTF
TGTGCCAGCAGTGAGAGGGGGAGACCGACCGGTGGCTACACCTTC
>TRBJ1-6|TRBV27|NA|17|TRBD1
CASRIMAGTGYNSPLHF
TGTGCCAGCAGGATTATGGCCGGGACAGGATATAATTCACCCCTCCACTTT
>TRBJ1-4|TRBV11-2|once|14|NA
CASSRGQLNEKLFF
TGTGCCAGCAGCCGAGGACAGCTTAATGAAAAACTGTTTTTT
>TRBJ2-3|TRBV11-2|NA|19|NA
CASSTNLNASRTSTDTQYF
TGTGCCAGCAGCACCAACCTGAACGCTTCCCGAACTAGCACAGATACGCAGTATTTT
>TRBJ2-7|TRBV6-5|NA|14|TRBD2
CASSYRLATYEQYF
TGTGCCAGCAGTTATCGACTAGCAACCTACGAGCAGTACTTC
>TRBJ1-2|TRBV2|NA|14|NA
CASSRTSGNYGYTF
TGTGCCAGCAGCCGGACATCCGGGAACTATGGCTACACCTTC
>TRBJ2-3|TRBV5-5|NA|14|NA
CASSVNGVLDTQYF
TGTGCCAGCAGCGTTAACGGGGTCTTAGATACGCAGTATTTT
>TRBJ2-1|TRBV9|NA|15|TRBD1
CASSVARGHYNEQFF
TGTGCCAGCAGCGTAGCCAGGGGGCACTACAATGAGCAGTTCTTC
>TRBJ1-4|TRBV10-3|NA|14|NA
CAISESQGSEKLFF
TGTGCCATCAGTGAGTCTCAGGGGTCAGAAAAACTGTTTTTT
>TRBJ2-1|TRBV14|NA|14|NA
CASSQDWADNEQFF
TGTGCCAGCAGCCAAGATTGGGCCGACAATGAGCAGTTCTTC
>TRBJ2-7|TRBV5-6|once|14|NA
CASSPGLPTYEQYF
TGTGCCAGCAGCCCTGGACTGCCGACCTACGAGCAGTACTTC
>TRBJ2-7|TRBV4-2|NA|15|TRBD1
CASSSDRDISYEQYF
TGTGCCAGCAGCTCAGACAGGGACATCTCCTACGAGCAGTACTTC
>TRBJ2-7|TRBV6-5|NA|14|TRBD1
CASSYSHRGYEQYF
TGTGCCAGCAGTTATAGCCACAGGGGTTACGAGCAGTACTTC
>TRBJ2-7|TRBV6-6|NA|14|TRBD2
CASSYREESYEQYF
TGTGCCAGCAGTTACCGGGAGGAATCCTACGAGCAGTACTTC
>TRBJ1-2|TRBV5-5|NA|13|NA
CASSLRGSPGYTF
TGTGCCAGCAGCTTGCGGGGGTCACCTGGCTACACCTTC
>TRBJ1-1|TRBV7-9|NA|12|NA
CASSLSDTEAFF
TGTGCCAGCAGCTTATCGGACACTGAAGCTTTCTTT
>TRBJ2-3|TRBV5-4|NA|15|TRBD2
CASNLAGASTDTQYF
TGTGCCAGTAACCTAGCGGGGGCTAGCACAGATACGCAGTATTTT
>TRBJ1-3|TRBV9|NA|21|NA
CASSVYPSSPVVISPGNTIYF
TGTGCCAGCAGCGTTTATCCTTCTTCCCCGGTTGTCATCTCGCCAGGAAACACCATATATTTT